A selection of T cell receptor beta chains follows, all from one sample in a study of blood T cell repertoires in COVID-19. The table came from immunoSEQ multiplex PCR; TCRdb's copy has only in-frame clones and leaves some out. The sample includes about 130,000 clones, more than 70% seen only once; the top ten take roughly 1.8%. Sequencing was carried out using peripheral blood. These TCRs come from a man between 65 and 80 years old with acute or convalescent COVID-19. CDR3s include the opening cysteine and the closing phenylalanine or tryptophan. The D gene is left open where the match is weak.

j_gene: TRBJ1-3
d_gene: TRBD1
len: 17
v_gene: TRBV10-3
CDR3aa: CAIRSGQGNRGGNTIYF

j_gene: TRBJ1-2
d_gene: TRBD1
len: 15
v_gene: TRBV6-5
CDR3aa: CASTPFPGGAYGYTF

j_gene: TRBJ1-1
d_gene: .
len: 14
v_gene: TRBV28
CDR3aa: CASSRGGSNTEAFF

j_gene: TRBJ2-1
d_gene: TRBD2
len: 19
v_gene: TRBV7-2
CDR3aa: CASSLARASGGARYNEQFF

j_gene: TRBJ2-7
d_gene: .
len: 14
v_gene: TRBV9
CDR3aa: CASSVGPRGDEQYF

j_gene: TRBJ1-5
d_gene: .
len: 15
v_gene: TRBV6-2/TRBV6-3
CDR3aa: CASSLWGPGNQPQHF

j_gene: TRBJ1-1
d_gene: TRBD1
len: 18
v_gene: TRBV5-1
CDR3aa: CASSEGASGQGMDTEAFF

j_gene: TRBJ1-6
d_gene: TRBD1
len: 17
v_gene: TRBV5-1
CDR3aa: CASSLGGQGGKNSPLHF

j_gene: TRBJ1-3
d_gene: TRBD1
len: 15
v_gene: TRBV7-9
CDR3aa: CASSADRVVRNTIYF

j_gene: TRBJ1-6
d_gene: TRBD1
len: 15
v_gene: TRBV2
CDR3aa: CASSTTGGLYSPLHF

j_gene: TRBJ2-3
d_gene: TRBD2
len: 18
v_gene: TRBV15
CDR3aa: CATSSPSGGPYGTDTQYF